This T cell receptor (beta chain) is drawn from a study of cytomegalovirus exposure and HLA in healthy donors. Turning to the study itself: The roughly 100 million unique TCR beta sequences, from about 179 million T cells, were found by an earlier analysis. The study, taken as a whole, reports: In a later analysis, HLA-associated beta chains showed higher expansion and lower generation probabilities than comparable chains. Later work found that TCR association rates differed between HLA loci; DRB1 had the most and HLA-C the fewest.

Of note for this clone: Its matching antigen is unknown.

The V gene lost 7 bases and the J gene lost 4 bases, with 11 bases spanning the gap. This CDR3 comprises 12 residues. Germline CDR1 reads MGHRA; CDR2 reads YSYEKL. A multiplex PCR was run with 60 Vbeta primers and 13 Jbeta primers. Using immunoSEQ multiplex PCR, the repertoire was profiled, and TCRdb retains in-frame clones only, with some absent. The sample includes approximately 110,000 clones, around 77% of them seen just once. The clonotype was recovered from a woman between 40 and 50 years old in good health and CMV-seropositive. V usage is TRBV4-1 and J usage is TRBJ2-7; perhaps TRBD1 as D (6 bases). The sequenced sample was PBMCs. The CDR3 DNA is TGCGCCAGCATGGACAGTTCATACGAGCAGTACTTC. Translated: CASMDSSYEQYF.